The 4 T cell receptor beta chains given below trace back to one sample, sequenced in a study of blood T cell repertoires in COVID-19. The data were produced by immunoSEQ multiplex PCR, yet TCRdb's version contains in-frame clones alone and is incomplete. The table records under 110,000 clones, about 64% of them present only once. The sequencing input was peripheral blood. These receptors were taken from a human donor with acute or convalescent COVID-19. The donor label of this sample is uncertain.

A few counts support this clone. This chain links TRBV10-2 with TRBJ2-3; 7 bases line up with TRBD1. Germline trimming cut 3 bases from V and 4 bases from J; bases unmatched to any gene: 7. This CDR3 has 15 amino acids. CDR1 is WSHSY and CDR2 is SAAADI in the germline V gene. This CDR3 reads CASSEIRQGADTQYF. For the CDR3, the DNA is TGCGCCAGCAGTGAAATTAGACAGGGAGCAGATACGCAGTATTTT.

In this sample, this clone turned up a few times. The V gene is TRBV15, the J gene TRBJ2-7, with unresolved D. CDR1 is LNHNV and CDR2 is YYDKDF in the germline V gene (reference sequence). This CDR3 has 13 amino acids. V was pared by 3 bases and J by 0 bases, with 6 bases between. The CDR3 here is CATSSYSSYEQYF. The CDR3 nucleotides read TGTGCCACCAGCAGCTACAGCTCCTACGAGCAGTACTTC.

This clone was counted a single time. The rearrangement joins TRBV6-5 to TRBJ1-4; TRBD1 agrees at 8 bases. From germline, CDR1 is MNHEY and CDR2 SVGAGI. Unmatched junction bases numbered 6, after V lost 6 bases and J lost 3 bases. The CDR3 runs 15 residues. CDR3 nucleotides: TGTGCCAGCAGGGGGACAGGTCGGGCTAATGAAAAACTGTTTTTT. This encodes CASRGTGRANEKLFF.

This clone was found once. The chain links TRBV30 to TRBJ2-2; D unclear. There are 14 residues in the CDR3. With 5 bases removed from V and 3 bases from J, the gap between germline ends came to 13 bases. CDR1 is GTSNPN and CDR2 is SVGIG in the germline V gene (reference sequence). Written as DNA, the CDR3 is TGTGCCTGGTCCGGTCTCGATCACACCGGGGAGCTGTTTTTT. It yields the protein CAWSGLDHTGELFF.